Listed below are T cell receptor beta chains from one sample, sequenced in a study of human T cells and chemical hapten exposure. TCRdb independently ran MiXCR on the RACE reads; one entry per CDR3 protein. Among 95,000 to 150,000 distinct CDR3 sequences listed, approximately 10% were seen once. Sequences were derived from whole blood, sampled in connection with sensitization to the hapten diphenylcyclopropenone (DPC). These TCRs come from a woman aged 45-65 years with alopecia areata. Some clones in this sample may be carry-over from other donors' samples. The CDR3 runs from the conserved cysteine through the conserved F or W. D genes are given only for firm matches. Clone size, where shown, is once, few, many, or a class for clones that have expanded.

abundance: few; j_gene: TRBJ2-4; d_gene: TRBD1; v_gene: TRBV6-2/TRBV6-3; CDR3aa: CASSSQDRVQYF; CDR3nt: TGTGCCAGCAGTTCCCAGGACAGGGTTCAGTACTTC
abundance: few; j_gene: TRBJ2-3; d_gene: TRBD2; v_gene: TRBV28; CDR3aa: CASSQAGGPDEADTQYF; CDR3nt: TGTGCCAGCAGCCAAGCGGGAGGGCCTGACGAGGCAGATACGCAGTATTTT
abundance: .; j_gene: TRBJ1-1; d_gene: .; v_gene: TRBV4-2; CDR3aa: CASSREPRGAGSVNTEAFF; CDR3nt: TGTGCCAGCAGCCGGGAACCCCGCGGAGCAGGGAGTGTGAACACTGAAGCTTTCTTT
abundance: .; j_gene: TRBJ1-1; d_gene: .; v_gene: TRBV2; CDR3aa: CASSEGQRGLTNPEAFF; CDR3nt: TGTGCCAGCAGTGAAGGCCAGAGGGGACTCACGAACCCTGAAGCTTTCTTT
abundance: .; j_gene: TRBJ2-1; d_gene: TRBD2; v_gene: TRBV7-9; CDR3aa: CASSYPRLAGRYNEQFF; CDR3nt: TGTGCCAGCAGTTACCCCAGACTAGCGGGGAGATACAATGAGCAGTTCTTC
abundance: .; j_gene: TRBJ1-3; d_gene: .; v_gene: TRBV18; CDR3aa: CASSLYGPGDGNTIYF; CDR3nt: TGTGCCAGCTCACTCTACGGGCCAGGGGATGGAAACACCATATATTTT
abundance: many; j_gene: TRBJ2-7; d_gene: .; v_gene: TRBV12-3/TRBV12-4; CDR3aa: CASSLALGYTYEQYF; CDR3nt: TGTGCCAGCAGTTTAGCGCTTGGCTATACCTACGAGCAGTACTTC
abundance: many; j_gene: TRBJ2-3; d_gene: TRBD2; v_gene: TRBV5-1; CDR3aa: CASSLGGRSSDTQYF; CDR3nt: TGCGCCAGCAGCTTAGGCGGGAGGAGCTCAGATACGCAGTATTTT
abundance: few; j_gene: TRBJ2-3; d_gene: TRBD2; v_gene: TRBV6-1; CDR3aa: CASSFLSGGALTDTQYF; CDR3nt: TGTGCCAGCAGTTTCCTCAGCGGGGGGGCTTTAACAGATACGCAGTATTTT
abundance: many; j_gene: TRBJ2-6; d_gene: .; v_gene: TRBV28; CDR3aa: CASNGISGANVLTF; CDR3nt: TGTGCCAGCAACGGGATCTCTGGGGCCAACGTCCTGACTTTC
abundance: .; j_gene: TRBJ2-3; d_gene: .; v_gene: TRBV3-1; CDR3aa: CASSQDTRSDTQYF; CDR3nt: TGTGCCAGCAGCCAAGACACTAGAAGCGATACGCAGTATTTT
abundance: many; j_gene: TRBJ2-2; d_gene: TRBD1; v_gene: TRBV20-1; CDR3aa: CSAFSLGQGITGELFF; CDR3nt: TGCAGTGCTTTTTCTCTGGGACAGGGGATCACCGGGGAGCTGTTTTTT
abundance: few; j_gene: TRBJ2-1; d_gene: TRBD2; v_gene: TRBV7-8; CDR3aa: CASSFPGLASDEQFF; CDR3nt: TGTGCCAGCAGCTTCCCGGGACTAGCGTCGGATGAGCAGTTCTTC
abundance: .; j_gene: TRBJ2-3; d_gene: TRBD2; v_gene: TRBV7-3; CDR3aa: CASSPQRAGAGDTQYF; CDR3nt: TGTGCCAGCAGCCCTCAGAGAGCGGGGGCGGGAGATACGCAGTATTTT
abundance: .; j_gene: TRBJ1-6; d_gene: .; v_gene: TRBV15; CDR3aa: CATSRDRGSPLHF; CDR3nt: TGTGCCACCAGCAGAGATCGCGGTTCACCCCTCCACTTT
abundance: .; j_gene: TRBJ1-6; d_gene: .; v_gene: TRBV5-1; CDR3aa: CASSPRAQDYNSPLHF; CDR3nt: TGCGCCAGCAGCCCCCGAGCTCAGGATTATAATTCACCCCTCCACTTT
abundance: .; j_gene: TRBJ1-6; d_gene: .; v_gene: TRBV2; CDR3aa: CASSPGGNSPLHF; CDR3nt: TGTGCCAGCAGTCCCGGGGGTAATTCACCCCTCCACTTT
abundance: few; j_gene: TRBJ2-3; d_gene: .; v_gene: TRBV7-3; CDR3aa: CASSLTGVGGTTDTQYF; CDR3nt: TGTGCCAGCAGCTTAACGGGGGTCGGGGGTACCACAGATACGCAGTATTTT
abundance: many; j_gene: TRBJ1-1; d_gene: .; v_gene: TRBV28; CDR3aa: CASSPTGRGRSTEAFF; CDR3nt: TGTGCCAGCAGCCCTACGGGGAGGGGGAGGAGCACTGAAGCTTTCTTT
abundance: .; j_gene: TRBJ1-4; d_gene: .; v_gene: TRBV12-3/TRBV12-4; CDR3aa: CASGGGGGGEKLFF; CDR3nt: TGTGCCAGCGGTGGGGGCGGCGGGGGTGAAAAACTGTTTTTT
abundance: many; j_gene: TRBJ2-1; d_gene: .; v_gene: TRBV3-1; CDR3aa: CASSPLGGDEQFF; CDR3nt: TGTGCCAGCAGCCCCCTTGGGGGAGATGAGCAGTTCTTC
abundance: few; j_gene: TRBJ2-4; d_gene: TRBD1; v_gene: TRBV28; CDR3aa: CASSFPGQGVIKNIQYF; CDR3nt: TGTGCCAGCAGTTTTCCGGGACAGGGGGTGATCAAAAACATTCAGTACTTC
abundance: many; j_gene: TRBJ2-4; d_gene: .; v_gene: TRBV5-6; CDR3aa: CASSFYSVLAKNIQYF; CDR3nt: TGTGCCAGCAGCTTCTACAGCGTTCTAGCCAAAAACATTCAGTACTTC
abundance: .; j_gene: TRBJ2-7; d_gene: .; v_gene: TRBV5-4; CDR3aa: CASSLVTQGYYEQYF; CDR3nt: TGTGCCAGCAGCTTAGTAACCCAGGGGTACTACGAGCAGTACTTC
abundance: .; j_gene: TRBJ1-2; d_gene: TRBD1; v_gene: TRBV7-2; CDR3aa: CASSTPGTGRYGYTF; CDR3nt: TGTGCCAGCAGCACACCAGGGACAGGTCGATATGGCTACACCTTC
abundance: many; j_gene: TRBJ2-1; d_gene: TRBD2; v_gene: TRBV29-1; CDR3aa: CSFRLAGGNEQFF; CDR3nt: TGCAGCTTCCGACTAGCGGGGGGAAATGAGCAGTTCTTC
abundance: few; j_gene: TRBJ1-2; d_gene: .; v_gene: TRBV3-1; CDR3aa: CASSQEGPSGNYGYTF; CDR3nt: TGTGCCAGCAGCCAAGAGGGTCCCTCCGGCAACTATGGCTACACCTTC
abundance: many; j_gene: TRBJ2-3; d_gene: TRBD2; v_gene: TRBV6-2/TRBV6-3; CDR3aa: CASSSPTSGAIHTDTQYF; CDR3nt: TGTGCCAGCAGTAGCCCGACTAGCGGGGCCATCCACACAGATACGCAGTATTTT
abundance: .; j_gene: TRBJ1-5; d_gene: .; v_gene: TRBV9; CDR3aa: CASSVGGGSQPQHF; CDR3nt: TGTGCCAGCAGCGTGGGCGGGGGCAGTCAGCCCCAGCATTTT
abundance: few; j_gene: TRBJ2-3; d_gene: .; v_gene: TRBV4-1; CDR3aa: CASSQEAESTDTQYF; CDR3nt: TGCGCCAGCAGCCAAGAGGCGGAGAGCACAGATACGCAGTATTTT
abundance: many; j_gene: TRBJ2-5; d_gene: .; v_gene: TRBV7-9; CDR3aa: CASSSKYRLGDQQYF; CDR3nt: TGTGCCAGCAGCTCTAAGTACCGACTAGGGGATCAGCAGTACTTC
abundance: .; j_gene: TRBJ1-5; d_gene: TRBD1; v_gene: TRBV27; CDR3aa: CASSLNRGPNQPQHF; CDR3nt: TGTGCCAGCAGTTTGAACAGGGGCCCGAATCAGCCCCAGCATTTT
abundance: .; j_gene: TRBJ1-1; d_gene: .; v_gene: TRBV5-5; CDR3aa: CASSLVGLPGANAEAFF; CDR3nt: TGTGCCAGCAGCTTGGTAGGGCTCCCGGGGGCGAACGCTGAAGCTTTCTTT
abundance: .; j_gene: TRBJ2-3; d_gene: .; v_gene: TRBV21-1; CDR3aa: CASTWGTPHTDTQYF; CDR3nt: TGTGCCAGCACCTGGGGGACTCCTCACACAGATACGCAGTATTTT
abundance: many; j_gene: TRBJ2-3; d_gene: .; v_gene: TRBV10-3; CDR3aa: CAIRGDTDTQYF; CDR3nt: TGTGCCATCAGGGGAGACACAGATACGCAGTATTTT
abundance: few; j_gene: TRBJ1-1; d_gene: .; v_gene: TRBV29-1; CDR3aa: CSVGMNTEAFF; CDR3nt: TGCAGCGTTGGTATGAACACTGAAGCTTTCTTT
abundance: many; j_gene: TRBJ2-7; d_gene: TRBD2; v_gene: TRBV4-2; CDR3aa: CASSPTPPASGSEQYF; CDR3nt: TGTGCCAGCAGCCCGACCCCCCCCGCGAGCGGGAGTGAGCAGTACTTC
abundance: .; j_gene: TRBJ2-6; d_gene: .; v_gene: TRBV7-2; CDR3aa: CASRVGGANVLTF; CDR3nt: TGTGCCAGCAGAGTAGGCGGGGCCAACGTCCTGACTTTC
abundance: many; j_gene: TRBJ2-5; d_gene: TRBD2; v_gene: TRBV7-9; CDR3aa: CASSLVSTSGGAVQETQYF; CDR3nt: TGTGCCAGCAGCTTAGTGTCGACTAGCGGGGGGGCCGTACAAGAGACCCAGTACTTC
abundance: many; j_gene: TRBJ2-7; d_gene: .; v_gene: TRBV4-1; CDR3aa: CASSQDETATYEQYF; CDR3nt: TGCGCCAGCAGCCAAGATGAAACGGCTACCTACGAGCAGTACTTC
abundance: .; j_gene: TRBJ1-5; d_gene: .; v_gene: TRBV20-1; CDR3aa: CSARGPSIQPQHF; CDR3nt: TGCAGTGCTAGGGGTCCGAGTATCCAGCCCCAGCATTTT
abundance: many; j_gene: TRBJ2-3; d_gene: .; v_gene: TRBV20-1; CDR3aa: CSASRGDTQYF; CDR3nt: TGCAGTGCTAGCAGAGGGGATACGCAGTATTTT
abundance: .; j_gene: TRBJ2-5; d_gene: TRBD2; v_gene: TRBV5-1; CDR3aa: CASSETTSFQETQYF; CDR3nt: TGCGCCAGCAGCGAAACGACTAGCTTCCAAGAGACCCAGTACTTC
abundance: .; j_gene: TRBJ1-1; d_gene: TRBD1; v_gene: TRBV7-9; CDR3aa: CASSLRVGGQGHTEAFF; CDR3nt: TGTGCCAGCAGCTTAAGAGTTGGGGGACAGGGGCACACTGAAGCTTTCTTT
abundance: .; j_gene: TRBJ1-1; d_gene: .; v_gene: TRBV2; CDR3aa: CATSFETGNTEAFF; CDR3nt: TGTGCCACCTCCTTTGAGACAGGTAACACTGAAGCTTTCTTT